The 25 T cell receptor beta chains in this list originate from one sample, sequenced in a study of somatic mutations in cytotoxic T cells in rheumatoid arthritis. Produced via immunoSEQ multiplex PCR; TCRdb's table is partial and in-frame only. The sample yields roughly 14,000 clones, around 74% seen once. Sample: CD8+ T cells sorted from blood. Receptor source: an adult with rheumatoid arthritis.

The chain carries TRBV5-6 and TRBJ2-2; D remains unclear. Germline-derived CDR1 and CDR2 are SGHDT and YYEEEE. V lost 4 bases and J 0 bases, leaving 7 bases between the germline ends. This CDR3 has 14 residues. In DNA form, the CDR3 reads TGTGCCAGCAGCCCCCCTCCGAACACCGGGGAGCTGTTTTTT. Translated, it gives CASSPPPNTGELFF.

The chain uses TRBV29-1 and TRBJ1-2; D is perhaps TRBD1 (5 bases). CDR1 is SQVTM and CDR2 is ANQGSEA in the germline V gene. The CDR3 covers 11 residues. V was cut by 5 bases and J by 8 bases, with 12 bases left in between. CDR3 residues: CSVPGPRGYTF. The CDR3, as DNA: TGCAGCGTTCCGGGACCCAGAGGCTACACCTTC. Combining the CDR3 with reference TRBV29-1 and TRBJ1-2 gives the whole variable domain SAVISQKPSRDICQRGTSLTIQCQVDSQVTMMFWYRQQPGQSLTLIATANQGSEATYESGFVIDKFPISRPNLTFSTLTVSNMSPEDSSIYLCSVPGPRGYTFGSGTRLTVV.

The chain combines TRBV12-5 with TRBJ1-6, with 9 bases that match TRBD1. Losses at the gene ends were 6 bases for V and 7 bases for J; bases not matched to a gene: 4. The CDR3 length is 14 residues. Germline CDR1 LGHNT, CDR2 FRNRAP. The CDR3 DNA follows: TGTGCTAGTGGCCCCGGGACAGGGAATTCACCCCTCCACTTT. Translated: CASGPGTGNSPLHF. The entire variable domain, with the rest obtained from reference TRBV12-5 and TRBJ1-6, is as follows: DARVTQTPRHKVTEMGQEVTMRCQPILGHNTVFWYRQTMMQGLELLAYFRNRAPLDDSGMPKDRFSAEMPDATLATLKIQPSEPRDSAVYFCASGPGTGNSPLHFGNGTRLTVT.

In nucleotides, the CDR3 is TGTGCCAGCAGCCCTGGGGGAGGCGTCTCCTACAATGAGCAGTTCTTC. Amino acid sequence: CASSPGGGVSYNEQFF. This chain uses TRBV7-3 with TRBJ2-1; D may be TRBD2 (6 bases). Trimming shortened V by 5 bases and J by 0 bases, and 14 bases separated the two germline ends. This CDR3 has 16 amino acids. Germline CDR1 reads SGHTA; CDR2 reads FQGTGA.

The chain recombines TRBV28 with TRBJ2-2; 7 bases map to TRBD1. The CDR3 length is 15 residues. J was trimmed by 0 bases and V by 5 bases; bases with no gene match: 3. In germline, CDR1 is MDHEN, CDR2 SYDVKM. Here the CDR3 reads CASSEDRTNTGELFF. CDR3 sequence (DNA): TGTGCCAGCAGTGAGGACAGGACGAACACCGGGGAGCTGTTTTTT.

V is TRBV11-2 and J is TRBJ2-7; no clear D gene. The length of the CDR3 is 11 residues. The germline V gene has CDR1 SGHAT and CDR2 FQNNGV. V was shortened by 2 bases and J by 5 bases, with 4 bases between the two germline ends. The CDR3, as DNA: TGTGCCAGCAGCTTAACAAACGAGCAGTACTTC. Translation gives CASSLTNEQYF.

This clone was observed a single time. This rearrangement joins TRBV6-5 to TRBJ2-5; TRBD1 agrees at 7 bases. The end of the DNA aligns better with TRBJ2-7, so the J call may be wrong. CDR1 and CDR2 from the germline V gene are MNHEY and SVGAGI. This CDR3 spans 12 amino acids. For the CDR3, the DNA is TGTGCCAGCAGCCCGACAGGGAACGAGCAGTACTTC. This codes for CASSPTGNEQYF.

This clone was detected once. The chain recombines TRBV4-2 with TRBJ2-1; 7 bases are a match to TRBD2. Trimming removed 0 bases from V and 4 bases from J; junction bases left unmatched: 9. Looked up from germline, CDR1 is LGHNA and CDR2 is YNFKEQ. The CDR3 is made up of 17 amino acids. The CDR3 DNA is TGTGCCAGCAGCCAAGAGGCCGGGGGGTACCTTTACAATGAGCAGTTCTTC. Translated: CASSQEAGGYLYNEQFF.

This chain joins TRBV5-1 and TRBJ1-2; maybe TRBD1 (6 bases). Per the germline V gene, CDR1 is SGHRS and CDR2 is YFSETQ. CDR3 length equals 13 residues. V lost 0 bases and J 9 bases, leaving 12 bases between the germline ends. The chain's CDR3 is CASSLEGGVSYTF. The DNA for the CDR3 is TGCGCCAGCAGCTTGGAGGGGGGAGTAAGCTACACCTTC.

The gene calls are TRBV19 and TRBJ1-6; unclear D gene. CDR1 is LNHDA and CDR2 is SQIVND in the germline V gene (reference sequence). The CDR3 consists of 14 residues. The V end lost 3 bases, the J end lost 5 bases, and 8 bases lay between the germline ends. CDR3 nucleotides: TGTGCCAGTAGTATCTGGACTCATAATTCACCCCTCCACTTT. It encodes CASSIWTHNSPLHF. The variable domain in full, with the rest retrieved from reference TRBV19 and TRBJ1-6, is DGGITQSPKYLFRKEGQNVTLSCEQNLNHDAMYWYRQDPGQGLRLIYYSQIVNDFQKGDIAEGYSVSREKKESFPLTVTSAQKNPTAFYLCASSIWTHNSPLHFGNGTRLTVT.

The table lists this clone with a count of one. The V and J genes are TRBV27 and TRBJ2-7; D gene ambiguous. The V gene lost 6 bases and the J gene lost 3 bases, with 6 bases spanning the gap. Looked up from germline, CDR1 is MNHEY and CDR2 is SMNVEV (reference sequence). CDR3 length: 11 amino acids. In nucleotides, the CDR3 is TGTGCCAGCAGCGACCTCTACGAGCAGTACTTC. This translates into CASSDLYEQYF.

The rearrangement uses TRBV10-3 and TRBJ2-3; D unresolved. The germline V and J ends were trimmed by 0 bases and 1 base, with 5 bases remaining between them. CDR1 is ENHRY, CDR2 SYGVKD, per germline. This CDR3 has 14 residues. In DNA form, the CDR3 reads TGTGCCATCAGTGAGTCTCTCGGCACAGATACGCAGTATTTT. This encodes CAISESLGTDTQYF.

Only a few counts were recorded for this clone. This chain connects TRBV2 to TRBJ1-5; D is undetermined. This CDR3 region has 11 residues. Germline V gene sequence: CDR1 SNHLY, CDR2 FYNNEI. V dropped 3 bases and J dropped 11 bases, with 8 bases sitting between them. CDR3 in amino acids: CASSDTSSQHF. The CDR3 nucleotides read TGTGCCAGCAGTGACACCTCGTCCCAGCATTTT.

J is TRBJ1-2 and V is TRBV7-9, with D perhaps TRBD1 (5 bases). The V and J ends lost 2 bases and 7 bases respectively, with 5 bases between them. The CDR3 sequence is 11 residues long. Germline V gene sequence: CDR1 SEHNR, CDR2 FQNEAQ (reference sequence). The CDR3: CASSLRGGYTF. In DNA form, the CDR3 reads TGTGCCAGCAGCTTAAGGGGTGGCTACACCTTC. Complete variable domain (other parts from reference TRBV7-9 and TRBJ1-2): DTGVSQNPRHKITKRGQNVTFRCDPISEHNRLYWYRQTLGQGPEFLTYFQNEAQLEKSRLLSDRFSAERPKGSFSTLEIQRTEQGDSAMYLCASSLRGGYTFGSGTRLTVV.

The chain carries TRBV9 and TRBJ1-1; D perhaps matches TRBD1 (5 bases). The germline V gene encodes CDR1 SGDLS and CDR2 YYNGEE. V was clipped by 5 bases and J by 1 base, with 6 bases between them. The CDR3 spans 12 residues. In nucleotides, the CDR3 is TGTGCCAGCAGTACAGGGAACACTGAAGCTTTCTTT. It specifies CASSTGNTEAFF.

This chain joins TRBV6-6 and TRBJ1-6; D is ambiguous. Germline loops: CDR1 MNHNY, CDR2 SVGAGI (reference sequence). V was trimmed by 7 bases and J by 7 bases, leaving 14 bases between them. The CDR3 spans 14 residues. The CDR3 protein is CASIGVGGNSPLHF. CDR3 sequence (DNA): TGTGCCAGCATCGGGGTTGGTGGGAATTCACCCCTCCACTTT.

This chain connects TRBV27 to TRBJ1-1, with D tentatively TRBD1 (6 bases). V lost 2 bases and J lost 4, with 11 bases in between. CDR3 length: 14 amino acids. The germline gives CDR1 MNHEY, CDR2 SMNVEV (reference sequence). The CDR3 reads CASSLAQGFTEAFF. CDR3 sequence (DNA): TGTGCCAGCAGTTTAGCCCAGGGGTTCACTGAAGCTTTCTTT.

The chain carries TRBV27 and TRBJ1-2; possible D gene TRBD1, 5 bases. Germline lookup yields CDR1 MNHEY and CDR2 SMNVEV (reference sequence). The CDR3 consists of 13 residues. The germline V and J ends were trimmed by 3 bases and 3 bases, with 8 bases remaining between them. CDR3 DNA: TGTGCCAGCAGTTTTGGACACGACTATGGCTACACCTTC. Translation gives CASSFGHDYGYTF.

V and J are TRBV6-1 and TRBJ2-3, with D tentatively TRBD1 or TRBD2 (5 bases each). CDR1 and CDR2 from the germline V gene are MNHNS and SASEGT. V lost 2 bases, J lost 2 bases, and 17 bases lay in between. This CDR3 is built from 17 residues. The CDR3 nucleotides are TGTGCCAGCAGTGAATCATCCGGGGCACCACTCACAGATACGCAGTATTTT. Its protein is CASSESSGAPLTDTQYF.

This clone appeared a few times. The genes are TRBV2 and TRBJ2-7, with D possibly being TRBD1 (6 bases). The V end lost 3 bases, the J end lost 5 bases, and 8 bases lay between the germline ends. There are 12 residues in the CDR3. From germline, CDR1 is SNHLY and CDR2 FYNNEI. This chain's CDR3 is CASSDRGHEQYF. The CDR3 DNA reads TGTGCCAGCAGTGACAGGGGCCACGAGCAGTACTTC.

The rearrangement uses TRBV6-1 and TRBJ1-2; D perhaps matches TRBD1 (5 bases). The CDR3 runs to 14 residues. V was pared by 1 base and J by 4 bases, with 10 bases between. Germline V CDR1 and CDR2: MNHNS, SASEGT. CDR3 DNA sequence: TGTGCCAGCAGTGAAGACAGGAGAAGCTATGGCTACACCTTC. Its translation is CASSEDRRSYGYTF.

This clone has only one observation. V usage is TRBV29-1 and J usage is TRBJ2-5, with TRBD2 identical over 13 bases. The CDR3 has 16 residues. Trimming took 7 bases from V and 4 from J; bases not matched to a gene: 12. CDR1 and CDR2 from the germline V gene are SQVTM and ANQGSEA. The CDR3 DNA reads TGCAGCGCCGCCGAAGGACTAGCGGGGGCGGTAGAGACCCAGTACTTC. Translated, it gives CSAAEGLAGAVETQYF.

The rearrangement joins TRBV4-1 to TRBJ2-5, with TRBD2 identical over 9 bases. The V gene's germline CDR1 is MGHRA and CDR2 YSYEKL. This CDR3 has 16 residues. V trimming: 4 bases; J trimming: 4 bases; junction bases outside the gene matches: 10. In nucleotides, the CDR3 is TGCGCCAGCAGCCCCTCGGGGCTAGCGGGGAGAGAGACCCAGTACTTC. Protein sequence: CASSPSGLAGRETQYF.

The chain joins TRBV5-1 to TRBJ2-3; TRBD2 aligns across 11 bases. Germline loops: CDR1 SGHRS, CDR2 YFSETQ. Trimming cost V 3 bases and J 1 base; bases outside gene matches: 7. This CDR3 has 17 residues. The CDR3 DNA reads TGCGCCAGCAGCTGGGAGACTAGCGGGGAACGCACAGATACGCAGTATTTT. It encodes CASSWETSGERTDTQYF.

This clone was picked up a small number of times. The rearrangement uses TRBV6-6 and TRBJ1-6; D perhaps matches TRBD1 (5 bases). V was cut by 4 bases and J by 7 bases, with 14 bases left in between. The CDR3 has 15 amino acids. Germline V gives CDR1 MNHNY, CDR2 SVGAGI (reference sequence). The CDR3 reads CASSSQGRVNSPLHF. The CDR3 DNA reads TGTGCCAGCAGTTCCCAGGGACGGGTGAATTCACCCCTCCACTTT.